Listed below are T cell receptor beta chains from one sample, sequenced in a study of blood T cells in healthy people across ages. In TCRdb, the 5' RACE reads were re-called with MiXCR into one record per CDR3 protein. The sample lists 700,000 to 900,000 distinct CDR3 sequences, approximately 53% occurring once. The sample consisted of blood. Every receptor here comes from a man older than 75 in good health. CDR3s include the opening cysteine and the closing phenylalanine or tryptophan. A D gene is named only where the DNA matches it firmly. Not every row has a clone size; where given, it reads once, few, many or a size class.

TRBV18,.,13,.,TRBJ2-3,CASSPPSPPYAYF,TGTGCCAGCTCACCACCGAGTCCTCCATACGCGTATTTT
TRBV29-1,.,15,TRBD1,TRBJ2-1,CSVEDEGTGINEQFF,TGCAGCGTTGAAGATGAGGGGACAGGAATCAATGAGCAGTTCTTC
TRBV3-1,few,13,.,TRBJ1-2,CASSSAPGRGYTF,TGTGCCAGCAGCTCAGCACCGGGACGCGGCTACACCTTC
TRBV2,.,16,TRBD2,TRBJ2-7,CASNRLAGGFFNEQYF,TGTGCCAGCAATAGGCTAGCGGGAGGATTTTTCAATGAGCAGTACTTC
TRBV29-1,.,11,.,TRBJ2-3,CSGTRTDTQYF,TGCAGCGGTACCCGCACAGATACGCAGTATTTT
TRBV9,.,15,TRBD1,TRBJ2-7,CASTPTGEAYNEQYF,TGTGCCAGCACCCCCACAGGGGAAGCCTACAATGAGCAGTACTTC
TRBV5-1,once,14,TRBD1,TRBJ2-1,CASSYDRANNEQFF,TGCGCCAGCAGCTATGACAGGGCTAACAATGAGCAGTTCTTC
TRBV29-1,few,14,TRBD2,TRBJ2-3,CSVGLAGVVDTQYF,TGCAGCGTTGGACTAGCGGGAGTTGTAGATACGCAGTATTTT
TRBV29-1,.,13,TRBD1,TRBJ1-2,CSVAPDRGYGYTF,TGCAGCGTTGCCCCGGACAGGGGCTATGGCTACACCTTC
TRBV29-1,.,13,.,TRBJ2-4,CSVFGALEGIQYF,TGCAGCGTTTTTGGGGCCCTCGAGGGCATTCAGTACTTC
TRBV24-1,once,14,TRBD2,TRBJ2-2,CATRWGRDTGELFF,TGTGCCACCAGATGGGGGAGGGACACCGGGGAGCTGTTTTTT
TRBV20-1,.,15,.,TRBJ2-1,CSAQGGAEVGYEQFF,TGCAGTGCCCAGGGTGGAGCGGAGGTGGGGTATGAGCAGTTCTTC
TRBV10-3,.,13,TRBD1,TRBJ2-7,CAISAGTGYEQYF,TGTGCCATCAGCGCCGGGACAGGGTACGAGCAGTACTTC
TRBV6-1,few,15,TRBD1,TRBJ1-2,CASSPDRDVLYGYTF,TGTGCCAGCAGCCCGGACAGGGACGTACTCTATGGCTACACCTTC
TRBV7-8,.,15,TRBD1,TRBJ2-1,CASSLPTGASNEQFF,TGTGCCAGCAGCTTACCGACAGGGGCTAGCAATGAGCAGTTCTTC
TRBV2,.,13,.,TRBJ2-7,CASRDPINYEQYF,TGTGCCAGCAGGGACCCCATCAACTACGAGCAGTACTTC
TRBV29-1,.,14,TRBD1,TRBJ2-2,CSVGQGANTGELFF,TGCAGCGTCGGACAGGGGGCAAACACCGGGGAGCTGTTTTTT
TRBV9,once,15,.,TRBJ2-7,CASSPRAGVSYEQYF,TGTGCCAGCAGCCCCCGGGCAGGGGTTTCCTACGAGCAGTACTTC
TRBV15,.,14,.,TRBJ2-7,CATSRGQQFDEQYF,TGTGCCACCAGCAGAGGACAACAGTTCGATGAGCAGTACTTC
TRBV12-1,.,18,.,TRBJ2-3,CASSSMEDRARRDRYAYF,TGTGCCAGCAGCTCAATGGAGGATCGGGCCCGGCGGGACAGATACGCGTATTTT
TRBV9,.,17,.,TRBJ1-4,CASSASIRLPGSEKLFF,TGTGCCAGCAGCGCATCAATTAGGCTCCCGGGGAGTGAAAAACTGTTTTTT
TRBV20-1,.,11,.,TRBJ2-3,CSAYPADTQYF,TGCAGTGCGTACCCGGCAGATACGCAGTATTTT
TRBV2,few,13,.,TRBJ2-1,CASRRGPGYEQFF,TGTGCCAGCAGGAGGGGACCTGGTTATGAGCAGTTCTTC
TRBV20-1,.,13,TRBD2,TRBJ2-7,CSASPSGRIAQYF,TGCAGTGCTAGTCCCAGCGGGAGAATCGCGCAGTACTTC
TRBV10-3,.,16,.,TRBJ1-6,CAIGRLNQGTNSPLHF,TGTGCCATCGGGAGGCTCAACCAGGGGACGAATTCACCCCTCCACTTT
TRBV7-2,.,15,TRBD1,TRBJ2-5,CASSPHQGAQETQYF,TGTGCCAGCAGCCCACATCAGGGGGCTCAAGAGACCCAGTACTTC
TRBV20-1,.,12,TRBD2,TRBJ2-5,CSAETSSETQYF,TGCAGTGCTGAGACTAGCTCGGAGACCCAGTACTTC
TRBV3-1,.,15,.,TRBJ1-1,CASNSGEGGGTEAFF,TGTGCCAGCAATAGCGGGGAGGGCGGTGGCACTGAAGCTTTCTTT
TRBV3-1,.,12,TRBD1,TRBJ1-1,CASSQGDRGAFF,TGTGCCAGCAGCCAAGGGGACAGGGGAGCTTTCTTT
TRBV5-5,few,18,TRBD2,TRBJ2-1,CASSLTTIAGLSGNEQFF,TGTGCCAGCAGCTTGACTACTATAGCGGGATTGTCGGGAAATGAGCAGTTCTTC
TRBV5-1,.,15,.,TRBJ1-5,CASSLDGGNYQPQHF,TGCGCCAGCAGCTTGGATGGTGGCAATTATCAGCCCCAGCATTTT
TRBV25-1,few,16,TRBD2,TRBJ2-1,CASSEYQGLAGGPLFF,TGTGCCAGCAGTGAATATCAGGGACTAGCGGGAGGGCCTTTGTTCTTC
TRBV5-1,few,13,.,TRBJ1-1,CASSYQENTEAFF,TGCGCCAGCAGCTATCAGGAGAACACTGAAGCTTTCTTT
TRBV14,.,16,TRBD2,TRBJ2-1,CASSPHSGSSHNEQFF,TGTGCCAGCAGCCCTCATAGCGGGAGCTCCCACAATGAGCAGTTCTTC
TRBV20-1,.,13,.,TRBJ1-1,CSETKGGRTEAFF,TGCAGCGAAACAAAGGGGGGTAGGACTGAAGCTTTCTTT
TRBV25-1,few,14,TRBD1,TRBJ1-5,CASSQTGRNQPQHF,TGTGCCAGCAGCCAGACAGGGCGCAATCAGCCCCAGCATTTT
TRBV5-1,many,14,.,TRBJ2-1,CASSSWSGYNEQFF,TGCGCCAGCAGCTCCTGGAGCGGATACAATGAGCAGTTCTTC
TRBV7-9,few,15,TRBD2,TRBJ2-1,CASSLGTSGHSEQFF,TGTGCCAGCAGCTTAGGGACTAGCGGGCACTCTGAGCAGTTCTTC
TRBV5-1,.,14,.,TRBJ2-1,CASSPLAPYNEQFF,TGCGCCAGCAGCCCCCTGGCTCCTTACAATGAGCAGTTCTTC
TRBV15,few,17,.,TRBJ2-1,CATSRDAGTPTYNEQFF,TGTGCCACCAGCAGAGATGCCGGGACACCGACCTACAATGAGCAGTTCTTC
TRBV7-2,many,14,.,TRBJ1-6,CASSSRQVNSPLHF,TGTGCCAGCAGCTCCCGACAGGTCAATTCACCCCTCCACTTT
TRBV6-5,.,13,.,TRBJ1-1,CASSLREATVAFF,TGTGCCAGCAGTCTCCGCGAGGCGACGGTAGCTTTCTTT
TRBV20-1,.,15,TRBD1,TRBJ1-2,CSASSPDRLYYGYTF,TGCAGTGCTAGTTCCCCGGACAGGCTTTACTATGGCTACACCTTC
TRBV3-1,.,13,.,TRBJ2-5,CASRLGPGETQYF,TGTGCCAGCAGACTGGGGCCTGGAGAGACCCAGTACTTC
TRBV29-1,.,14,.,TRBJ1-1,CSVEDRVGNTEAFF,TGCAGCGTTGAAGACCGGGTGGGGAACACTGAAGCTTTCTTT
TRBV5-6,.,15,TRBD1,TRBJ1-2,CASSFTDRGRGGYTF,TGTGCCAGCAGCTTTACGGACAGGGGGCGTGGTGGCTACACCTTC
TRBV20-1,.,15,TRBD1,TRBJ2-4,CSARSGTGAKNIQYF,TGCAGTGCTAGATCCGGGACAGGAGCCAAAAACATTCAGTACTTC
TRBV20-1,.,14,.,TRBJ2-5,CSASKGVDRETQYF,TGCAGTGCTAGCAAAGGGGTTGATAGGGAGACCCAGTACTTC
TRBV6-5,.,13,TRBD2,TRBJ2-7,CASKQAGVYEQYF,TGTGCCAGCAAGCAAGCGGGAGTGTACGAGCAGTACTTC
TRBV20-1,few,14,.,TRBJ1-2,CSASDDRNNYGYTF,TGCAGTGCTAGTGATGACAGGAACAACTATGGCTACACCTTC
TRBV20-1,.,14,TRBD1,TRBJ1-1,CSASDRGRNTEAFF,TGCAGTGCTAGCGACAGGGGGAGAAACACTGAAGCTTTCTTT
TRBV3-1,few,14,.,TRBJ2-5,CASSQDRGQETQYF,TGTGCCAGCAGCCAAGACCGGGGGCAAGAGACCCAGTACTTC
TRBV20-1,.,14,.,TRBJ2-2,CSARDPPGVGELFF,TGCAGTGCTAGAGACCCCCCCGGTGTCGGGGAGCTGTTTTTT
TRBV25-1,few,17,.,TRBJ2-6,CASSIRDGSSGANVLTF,TGTGCCAGCAGTATACGGGACGGGAGCTCTGGGGCCAACGTCCTGACTTTC
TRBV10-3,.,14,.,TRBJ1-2,CAISEAGGGYGYTF,TGTGCCATCAGTGAGGCGGGTGGCGGATATGGCTACACCTTC